These 14 T cell receptor beta chains were sequenced from one sample in a study of T-cell reconstitution after alpha-beta-depleted transplantation in children. Unique molecular identifiers were used in preparing the TCRbeta library. TCRdb called the PCR reads again in MiXCR, with one record for every CDR3 protein. The top ten hold under 6% of the sample, which has 780,000 or so distinct CDR3 sequences, 16% seen once. The sample here was PBMCs, mostly from graft donor cells, taken 360 days after TCRalphabeta/CD19-depleted stem cell transplant. The receptor set was obtained from a male patient between 5 and 17 years old who had a stem cell transplant for acute lymphoblastic leukemia, so the T cells may come from the graft donor.

This clonotype was picked up many times. The chain couples TRBV7-9 to TRBJ2-5; D remains ambiguous. Germline lookup yields CDR1 SEHNR and CDR2 FQNEAQ (reference sequence). Trimming pared 2 bases from V and 5 bases from J, leaving 9 bases between. This CDR3 comprises 13 residues. The CDR3 protein is CASSLISAETQYF. Here the CDR3 DNA reads TGTGCCAGCAGCTTAATATCCGCGGAGACCCAGTACTTC.

This clonotype was detected a few times. J is TRBJ2-7 and V is TRBV11-2; D tentatively fits TRBD1 or TRBD2 (5 bases each). Per germline, CDR1 SGHAT and CDR2 FQNNGV. Trimming stripped 5 bases from V and 5 bases from J, with 16 bases between. The CDR3 totals 14 residues. The CDR3 bases are TGTGCCAGCAGCACAAATCCGGGACGGGACGAGCAGTACTTC. This encodes CASSTNPGRDEQYF.

V usage is TRBV6-5 and J usage is TRBJ1-1, with D maybe TRBD1 (5 bases). CDR1 is MNHEY and CDR2 is SVGAGI in the germline V gene. The CDR3 extends over 13 amino acids. V was clipped by 8 bases and J by 6 bases, with 16 bases between them. CDR3 nucleotides: TGTGCCAGCTTCGAGGGGATAGGATCTGAAGCTTTCTTT. Its translation: CASFEGIGSEAFF.

This clonotype was observed a handful of times. This rearrangement joins TRBV11-2 to TRBJ1-1; 7 nucleotides line up with TRBD1. After removal of 5 bases from V and 1 base from J, the junction contained 13 bases not matched to a gene. The CDR3 length is 17 residues. Germline CDR1 SGHAT, CDR2 FQNNGV. CDR3 region: CASSERSPTGRNTEAFF. CDR3 bases: TGTGCCAGCAGCGAAAGGAGCCCGACAGGGAGGAACACTGAAGCTTTCTTT. Variable domain in full (rest from reference TRBV11-2 and TRBJ1-1): EAGVAQSPRYKIIEKRQSVAFWCNPISGHATLYWYQQILGQGPKLLIQFQNNGVVDDSQLPKDRFSAERLKGVDSTLKIQPAKLEDSAVYLCASSERSPTGRNTEAFFGQGTRLTVV.

V and J are TRBV5-6 and TRBJ2-1; TRBD1 or TRBD2 may be the D gene (5 bases each). Germline V CDR1 and CDR2: SGHDT, YYEEEE. Trimming pared 9 bases from V and 6 bases from J, leaving 25 bases between. The length of the CDR3 is 16 residues. The CDR3 spells CAMGLFDGLGGNEQFF. CDR3 coding DNA: TGTGCCATGGGGCTTTTCGACGGACTTGGGGGCAATGAGCAGTTCTTC.

The genes are TRBV12-3 or TRBV12-4 and TRBJ1-1; D unresolved. Trimming cost V 6 bases and J 2 bases, with 13 bases left between them. The CDR3 totals 14 residues. CDR3 sequence reads: CASSFVRANTEAFF. The CDR3 bases are TGTGCCAGCAGCTTCGTTCGGGCCAACACTGAAGCTTTCTTT.

This clonotype appeared a few times. This chain connects TRBV11-2 to TRBJ2-7; 10 positions agree with TRBD1. This CDR3 comprises 16 residues. Germline CDR1 SGHAT, CDR2 FQNNGV. The V segment lost 5 bases and the J segment 3 bases; nucleotides outside the gene matches: 10. Written as DNA, the CDR3 is TGTGCCAGCAGCCGCTTGGGAGGGACAGGGGTCTACGAGCAGTACTTC. Protein product: CASSRLGGTGVYEQYF.

This clonotype was counted a few times. DNA of the CDR3: TGCAGTGCTACTAGCGGGAGTACTGCGGAAGAGACCCAGTACTTC. The encoded protein is CSATSGSTAEETQYF. The J gene is TRBJ2-5, the V gene TRBV20-1; the match to TRBD2 covers 10 bases. V lost 4 bases to trimming and J lost 3 bases; unmatched junction nucleotides: 8. The CDR3 has 15 residues. The germline V gene encodes CDR1 DFQATT and CDR2 SNEGSKA (reference sequence).

This clonotype has only a few counts. The rearrangement uses TRBV5-5 and TRBJ2-1, with TRBD1 matching 8 bases. Germline V lookup: CDR1 SGHKS, CDR2 YYEKEE (reference sequence). Losses at the gene ends were 7 bases for V and 2 bases for J; bases not matched to a gene: 5. The CDR3 totals 14 residues. For the CDR3, the DNA is TGTGCCAGCGGGTGGACAGGGACCTACAATGAGCAGTTCTTC. This encodes CASGWTGTYNEQFF.

CDR3 residues: CATSRGSSSLASYEQYF. The CDR3 nucleotides are TGTGCCACCAGCAGAGGATCTAGCAGCCTTGCTAGTTACGAGCAGTACTTC. The V gene is TRBV15, the J gene TRBJ2-7, with D possibly being TRBD2 (5 bases). Trimming took off 1 base at V and 4 bases at J, with 20 bases between the two ends. From germline, CDR1 is LNHNV and CDR2 YYDKDF (reference sequence). The CDR3 contains 17 residues.

The chain couples TRBV24-1 to TRBJ2-3; 9 bases agree with TRBD1. CDR1 is KGHDR and CDR2 is SFDVKD in the germline V gene. The V gene end was trimmed by 4 bases and the J gene end by 9 bases; junction bases not matched to a gene: 4. The CDR3 totals 13 residues. The CDR3 DNA reads as TGTGCCACCAGTGACACGGGACAGGGAACGCAGTATTTT. It specifies CATSDTGQGTQYF.

The chain links TRBV18 to TRBJ1-5; TRBD1 is a possible D gene (5 bases). V was shortened by 4 bases and J by 3 bases, with 13 bases between the two germline ends. The CDR3 runs 15 residues. Looked up from germline, CDR1 is KGHSH and CDR2 is LQKENI. CDR3 nucleotides: TGTGCCAGCTCACGCTTAGACAGCCACAATCAGCCCCAGCATTTT. This sequence encodes CASSRLDSHNQPQHF.

This chain connects TRBV29-1 to TRBJ2-3; D is possibly TRBD2 (5 bases). Germline V gene sequence: CDR1 SQVTM, CDR2 ANQGSEA. The CDR3 totals 13 residues. The ends were cut back, 7 bases at V and 6 bases at J, with 17 bases in the middle. This CDR3 is CSANLALPDTQYF. The DNA of the CDR3 is TGCAGCGCCAACCTAGCCCTCCCGGATACGCAGTATTTT.

Only a few counts were recorded for this clonotype. This chain connects TRBV12-3 or TRBV12-4 to TRBJ2-4; TRBD1 matches 12 bases. V lost 6 bases, J lost 8 bases, and 14 bases stayed unmatched. The CDR3 sequence is 17 residues long. CDR3 sequence (DNA): TGTGCCAGCAGCCTCGTCCCGGGACAGGGGGCGACGGACATTCAGTACTTC. This translates into CASSLVPGQGATDIQYF.